The rows below give T cell receptor beta chains drawn from one sample of a study of T cell clonotyping in hematopoietic cell transplantation. Produced via immunoSEQ multiplex PCR; TCRdb's table is partial and in-frame only. The repertoire has more than 10,000 clones, just under 95% of them found once; the top ten carry approximately 8%. Sample: PBMCs, taken 100 days after allogeneic stem cell transplant. The receptors were sampled from a female patient in her fifties or sixties who had an allogeneic stem cell transplant from an unrelated donor, so the T cells may come from the graft donor. Some clones in this sample may be carry-over from other donors' samples. The CDR3 runs from the conserved cysteine through the conserved F or W. Each record gives: J gene, clone size, V gene, D gene, CDR3 DNA, CDR3 protein. A D gene is named only where the DNA matches it firmly. The size of a clone is reported for some rows only, either as once, few or many, or as a class for expanded clones.

j_call: TRBJ1-2
clone_size: NA
v_call: TRBV5-4
d_call: NA
cdr3_nt: TGTGCCAGCAGACATCAGGGGACCAGCTATGGCTACACCTTC
cdr3_aa: CASRHQGTSYGYTF

j_call: TRBJ2-7
clone_size: NA
v_call: TRBV29-1
d_call: TRBD1
cdr3_nt: TGCAGCGTTGGGACAGGGCGGTACGAGCAGTACTTC
cdr3_aa: CSVGTGRYEQYF

j_call: TRBJ1-2
clone_size: NA
v_call: TRBV28
d_call: NA
cdr3_nt: TGTGCCAGCAGTTTGCCCGGGGGCGGTTATGGCTACACCTTC
cdr3_aa: CASSLPGGGYGYTF

j_call: TRBJ1-1
clone_size: NA
v_call: TRBV15
d_call: NA
cdr3_nt: TGTGCCACCAGCAGAGCCCCGTGGAACACTGAAGCTTTCTTT
cdr3_aa: CATSRAPWNTEAFF

j_call: TRBJ2-5
clone_size: NA
v_call: TRBV29-1
d_call: NA
cdr3_nt: TGCAGCGTTGGCGATCTAGCTAAGAAGACCCAGTACTTC
cdr3_aa: CSVGDLAKKTQYF

j_call: TRBJ1-2
clone_size: NA
v_call: TRBV28
d_call: NA
cdr3_nt: TGTGCCAGCAGTCGGACAGAAGTTACCTATGGCCACACCTTC
cdr3_aa: CASSRTEVTYGHTF

j_call: TRBJ2-2
clone_size: NA
v_call: TRBV6-1
d_call: NA
cdr3_nt: TGTGCCAGCAGTGAACTTTTCGGGGGGCAAGTGTTTTTT
cdr3_aa: CASSELFGGQVFF

j_call: TRBJ1-5
clone_size: NA
v_call: TRBV6-5
d_call: NA
cdr3_nt: TGTGCCAGCAGTCCCAGGGTGGAGCAGCCCCAGCATTTT
cdr3_aa: CASSPRVEQPQHF

j_call: TRBJ1-1
clone_size: NA
v_call: TRBV5-1
d_call: TRBD1
cdr3_nt: TGCGCCAGCAGCTCCCGACAGGGGGCGAACACTGAAGCTTTCTTT
cdr3_aa: CASSSRQGANTEAFF

j_call: TRBJ2-7
clone_size: NA
v_call: TRBV11-2
d_call: NA
cdr3_nt: TGTGCCAGCAGCCCGCGGGTCTCCTACGAGCAGTACTTC
cdr3_aa: CASSPRVSYEQYF

j_call: TRBJ2-2
clone_size: NA
v_call: TRBV2
d_call: NA
cdr3_nt: TGTGCCAGCAGTGTAGAGTACACCGGGGAGCTGTTTTTT
cdr3_aa: CASSVEYTGELFF

j_call: TRBJ2-7
clone_size: NA
v_call: TRBV7-9
d_call: NA
cdr3_nt: TGTGCCAGCAGCTTTCAGGAAAAGGGGCTATACGAGCAGTACTTC
cdr3_aa: CASSFQEKGLYEQYF

j_call: TRBJ2-1
clone_size: NA
v_call: TRBV28
d_call: NA
cdr3_nt: TGTGCCAGCAGTCGAGGCAGCGGCCCCGGCCAAGGGGATGAGCAGTTCTTC
cdr3_aa: CASSRGSGPGQGDEQFF

j_call: TRBJ2-7
clone_size: NA
v_call: TRBV13
d_call: NA
cdr3_nt: TGTGCCAGCAGCTTTTACCAGGGATACGAGCAGTACTTC
cdr3_aa: CASSFYQGYEQYF

j_call: TRBJ2-1
clone_size: once
v_call: TRBV11-2
d_call: TRBD1
cdr3_nt: TGTGCCAGCCTAGGGGGCGGACTCTTAGGTGAGCAGTTCTTC
cdr3_aa: CASLGGGLLGEQFF

j_call: TRBJ2-5
clone_size: NA
v_call: TRBV19
d_call: TRBD1
cdr3_nt: TGTGCCAGTAGTTCCTCGGGACAGGGGCTAGAGACCCAGTACTTC
cdr3_aa: CASSSSGQGLETQYF

j_call: TRBJ1-5
clone_size: NA
v_call: TRBV5-4
d_call: NA
cdr3_nt: TGTGCCAGCAGCTCCTCTGAATTTAGCAATCAGCCCCAGCATTTT
cdr3_aa: CASSSSEFSNQPQHF

j_call: TRBJ2-7
clone_size: NA
v_call: TRBV6-1
d_call: NA
cdr3_nt: TGTGCCAGCACGCCCCCAGGGGTGGACGAGCAGTACTTC
cdr3_aa: CASTPPGVDEQYF

j_call: TRBJ2-5
clone_size: NA
v_call: TRBV28
d_call: NA
cdr3_nt: TGTGCCAGCGGGGTAGGGAGGCAGACCCAGTACTTC
cdr3_aa: CASGVGRQTQYF

j_call: TRBJ2-3
clone_size: NA
v_call: TRBV4-2
d_call: NA
cdr3_nt: TGTGCCAGCAGCGAAGCAGAGGGGTTCACAGATACGCAGTATTTT
cdr3_aa: CASSEAEGFTDTQYF

j_call: TRBJ1-1
clone_size: once
v_call: TRBV28
d_call: TRBD1
cdr3_nt: TGTGCCAGCAGTTTCGGACAGGGGAACACTGAAGCTTTCTTT
cdr3_aa: CASSFGQGNTEAFF

j_call: TRBJ2-1
clone_size: NA
v_call: TRBV5-6
d_call: TRBD2
cdr3_nt: TGTGCCAGCAGCTTGAATCGCTTAGCGGGCTCCTACAATGAGCAGTTCTTC
cdr3_aa: CASSLNRLAGSYNEQFF

j_call: TRBJ1-5
clone_size: NA
v_call: TRBV2
d_call: TRBD1
cdr3_nt: TGTGCCAGTCGACAGGGGAGCAATCAGCCCCAGCATTTT
cdr3_aa: CASRQGSNQPQHF

j_call: TRBJ1-5
clone_size: NA
v_call: TRBV28
d_call: NA
cdr3_nt: TGTGCCAGCAGTTTCGACCCTCAGCCCCAGCATTTT
cdr3_aa: CASSFDPQPQHF

j_call: TRBJ2-2
clone_size: NA
v_call: TRBV11-2
d_call: TRBD2
cdr3_nt: TGTGCCAGCAGCTCGATTGGGCGGGAGGGCCGCGCCGGGGAGCTGTTTTTT
cdr3_aa: CASSSIGREGRAGELFF

j_call: TRBJ1-5
clone_size: NA
v_call: TRBV25-1
d_call: NA
cdr3_nt: TGTGCCAGCAGTGGGGGAGCCCAGCCCCAGCATTTT
cdr3_aa: CASSGGAQPQHF

j_call: TRBJ2-7
clone_size: NA
v_call: TRBV2
d_call: NA
cdr3_nt: TGTGCCAGCAGTGAACGAGAGTCCTACGAGCAGTACTTC
cdr3_aa: CASSERESYEQYF

j_call: TRBJ1-1
clone_size: NA
v_call: TRBV5-1
d_call: NA
cdr3_nt: TGCGCCAGCAGCCAGGGGACGGACAGATATGAAGCTTTCTTT
cdr3_aa: CASSQGTDRYEAFF

j_call: TRBJ1-5
clone_size: NA
v_call: TRBV28
d_call: NA
cdr3_nt: TGTGCCAGCAGTTCAGGCAGTCGGAGTCAGCCCCAGCATTTT
cdr3_aa: CASSSGSRSQPQHF

j_call: TRBJ1-4
clone_size: NA
v_call: TRBV6-5
d_call: NA
cdr3_nt: TGTGCCAGCAGTTCGGGACGGACGAATGAAAAACTGTTTTTT
cdr3_aa: CASSSGRTNEKLFF

j_call: TRBJ2-3
clone_size: NA
v_call: TRBV9
d_call: NA
cdr3_nt: TGTGCCAGCAGCGCCGGGCCGGTCCGCACAGATACGCAGTATTTT
cdr3_aa: CASSAGPVRTDTQYF

j_call: TRBJ1-2
clone_size: NA
v_call: TRBV19
d_call: TRBD1
cdr3_nt: TGTGCCAGTAGTATTATAGACAGGGACGGCTACACCTTC
cdr3_aa: CASSIIDRDGYTF

j_call: TRBJ2-5
clone_size: NA
v_call: TRBV11-2
d_call: TRBD1
cdr3_nt: TGTGCCAGCAGCCCGGACAGGGCAGAGACCCAGTACTTC
cdr3_aa: CASSPDRAETQYF

j_call: TRBJ2-2
clone_size: NA
v_call: TRBV19
d_call: NA
cdr3_nt: TGTGCCAGTAGTATCGGGTTTTGGAACACCGGGGAGCTGTTTTTT
cdr3_aa: CASSIGFWNTGELFF

j_call: TRBJ1-4
clone_size: NA
v_call: TRBV7-9
d_call: NA
cdr3_nt: TGTGCCAGCAGCTTAGGTGGTTCGGCTAATGAAAAACTGTTTTTT
cdr3_aa: CASSLGGSANEKLFF

j_call: TRBJ2-2
clone_size: NA
v_call: TRBV2
d_call: NA
cdr3_nt: TGTGCCAGCAGGCCGAGGACCGGGGAGCTGTTTTTT
cdr3_aa: CASRPRTGELFF

j_call: TRBJ2-7
clone_size: NA
v_call: TRBV29-1
d_call: NA
cdr3_nt: TGCAGCGTTCCCTGGGCCTACCACGAGCAGTACTTC
cdr3_aa: CSVPWAYHEQYF

j_call: TRBJ1-5
clone_size: NA
v_call: TRBV7-2
d_call: NA
cdr3_nt: TGTGCCAGCAGCTTAGTCCCGGGCCCCCAGCATTTT
cdr3_aa: CASSLVPGPQHF

j_call: TRBJ1-2
clone_size: NA
v_call: TRBV6-4
d_call: NA
cdr3_nt: TGTGCCAGCAGTGACTCTCTGAGGGGTGGCTACACCTTC
cdr3_aa: CASSDSLRGGYTF

j_call: TRBJ2-2
clone_size: NA
v_call: TRBV28
d_call: TRBD1
cdr3_nt: TGTGCCAGCTGCTTAATGGGACAGATCACTAACACCGGGGAGCTGTTTTTT
cdr3_aa: CASCLMGQITNTGELFF

j_call: TRBJ2-7
clone_size: NA
v_call: TRBV6-5
d_call: NA
cdr3_nt: TGTGCCAGCAGTTCCCTAGCGACTACGGGGCAGTACTTC
cdr3_aa: CASSSLATTGQYF

j_call: TRBJ1-1
clone_size: NA
v_call: TRBV7-2
d_call: NA
cdr3_nt: TGTGCCAGCAGCCGACCCGTGCGGGGCACTGAAGCTTTCTTT
cdr3_aa: CASSRPVRGTEAFF

j_call: TRBJ1-2
clone_size: NA
v_call: TRBV5-1
d_call: NA
cdr3_nt: TGCGCCAGCAGCTTGCTGGACAGCCACTATGGCTACACCTTC
cdr3_aa: CASSLLDSHYGYTF

j_call: TRBJ2-1
clone_size: NA
v_call: TRBV11-1
d_call: NA
cdr3_nt: TGTGCCAGCAGCTTATTTGCTAATGAGCAGTTCTTC
cdr3_aa: CASSLFANEQFF

j_call: TRBJ2-7
clone_size: NA
v_call: TRBV2
d_call: NA
cdr3_nt: TGTGCCAGCAGTGAAGTCTACGAGCAGTACTTC
cdr3_aa: CASSEVYEQYF